The 9 T cell receptor beta chains below come from one sample, sequenced in a study of cytomegalovirus exposure and HLA in healthy donors. This table comes from immunoSEQ multiplex PCR, and its TCRdb copy is limited to in-frame clones, with some not included. Of over 150,000 clones in the sample, 84% are singletons; the top ten hold around 15%. Sequenced sample: PBMCs. Receptors were obtained from a woman between 25 and 40 years old in good health and CMV-seropositive.

The chain has TRBV30 and TRBJ1-5; D gene ambiguous. The V end lost 0 bases, the J end lost 1 base, and 4 bases lay between the germline ends. The V gene's germline CDR1 is GTSNPN and CDR2 SVGIG (reference sequence). This CDR3 is built from 13 residues. In DNA form, the CDR3 reads TGTGCCTGGAGTGTCGGGAGCAATCAGCCCCAGCATTTT. Amino acid sequence: CAWSVGSNQPQHF.

This chain joins TRBV7-9 and TRBJ2-7; D gene uncertain. V dropped 5 bases and J dropped 2 bases, with 10 bases sitting between them. The CDR3 consists of 13 residues. The germline gives CDR1 SEHNR, CDR2 FQNEAQ (reference sequence). DNA for the CDR3: TGTGCCAGCAGCCGCGATTTGACCTACGAGCAGTACTTC. It codes for CASSRDLTYEQYF.

The chain carries TRBV5-6 and TRBJ1-4, with D perhaps TRBD1 (5 bases). CDR1 is SGHDT and CDR2 is YYEEEE in the germline V gene. This CDR3 spans 13 amino acids. V dropped 4 bases and J dropped 4 bases, with 8 bases sitting between them. This CDR3 reads CASSRQINEKLFF. The DNA for the CDR3 is TGTGCCAGCAGCAGACAGATTAATGAAAAACTGTTTTTT.

This chain connects TRBV6-1 to TRBJ2-7; 7 bases map to TRBD2. With 8 bases clipped from V and 0 bases from J, the junction kept 7 bases outside the gene matches. This CDR3 region has 14 residues. The V gene's germline CDR1 is MNHNS and CDR2 SASEGT. The CDR3 sequence is CASDISGNSYEQYF. Written as DNA, the CDR3 is TGTGCCAGCGACATAAGCGGGAACTCCTACGAGCAGTACTTC.

The chain recombines TRBV18 with TRBJ2-1, with 8 bases fitting TRBD2. The CDR3 is 13 residues long. V gave up 8 bases and J gave up 8 bases; unmatched junction bases: 8. Per germline, CDR1 KGHSH and CDR2 LQKENI. CDR3 nucleotides: TGTGCCAGCACCCTTAGCGGGACGGATGAGCAGTTCTTC. It yields the protein CASTLSGTDEQFF.

J is TRBJ1-2 and V is TRBV6-1; tentative D call: TRBD1 (5 bases). Looked up from germline, CDR1 is MNHNS and CDR2 is SASEGT. This CDR3 region has 14 residues. The ends were cut back, 3 bases at V and 7 bases at J, with 15 bases in the middle. The CDR3 reads CASSEDRGTGGYTF. The CDR3 DNA sequence: TGTGCCAGCAGTGAGGACCGGGGGACGGGTGGCTACACCTTC.

CDR3 coding DNA: TGTGCCAGCAGCTTGGACAGGTCCTATGGCTACACCTTC. Amino acid sequence: CASSLDRSYGYTF. The rearrangement links TRBV5-6 to TRBJ1-2, with D possibly being TRBD1 (5 bases). The CDR3 is 13 amino acids. V was shortened by 0 bases and J by 4 bases, with 7 bases between the two germline ends. CDR1 and CDR2 (germline): SGHDT, YYEEEE.

The sample holds one count of this clone. This may come from a read error, since a much larger clone is one base off. J is TRBJ2-7 and V is TRBV6-5, with 9 bases that match TRBD2. The CDR3 spans 14 residues. V was clipped by 5 bases and J by 2 bases; unmatched bases: 4. The V gene's germline CDR1 is MNHEY and CDR2 SVGAGI. The CDR3 DNA is TGTGCCAGCAGTCTACTAGCGGGCCCCTACGAGCAGTACTTC. Its protein is CASSLLAGPYEQYF.

The chain has TRBV29-1 and TRBJ1-2, with D maybe TRBD1 (5 bases). Per the germline V gene, CDR1 is SQVTM and CDR2 is ANQGSEA. V was pared by 8 bases and J by 4 bases, with 17 bases between. This CDR3 region has 13 residues. The CDR3 here is CSTRDRESYGYTF. The CDR3 DNA sequence: TGCAGCACCCGGGACCGGGAGTCCTATGGCTACACCTTC.